The entry below gives a single T cell receptor (beta chain) sequence along with its context. The antigen is unknown. The data were obtained in a study of CD8 T cells in Susac syndrome. Study at large: When blood was drawn, the patients with Susac syndrome were therapy-naive, on corticosteroids, or on intravenous immunoglobulin alone. Study-level points and caveats: CD8+ clones in Susac expanded most in TEMRA cells and active patients.

The V end lost 1 base, the J end lost 8 bases, and 9 bases lay between the germline ends. The CDR3 runs 13 residues. Germline CDR1 LNHNV, CDR2 YYDKDF (reference sequence). RNA was extracted with the RNeasy kit, and a quantity of roughly 0.5 to 1 ug was reverse transcribed using random hexamers. TCRdb reprocessed the immunoSEQ multiplex PCR reads with MiXCR, giving one entry per CDR3 protein. The data contain under 90,000 distinct CDR3 sequences, around 95% of them singletons. Sequencing of TCR beta drew on CD8+ and CD4+ T cells from blood. Diagnostic criteria defined recently for definite or probable disease were met by the Susac syndrome patients.

This TCR was recovered from a human donor with Susac syndrome. This chain joins TRBV15 and TRBJ2-1; tentative D call: TRBD2 (6 bases). The material sequenced was CD8+ T cells from PBMCs. The CDR3 is CATSRAGLDEQFF. The CDR3 DNA follows: TGTGCCACCAGCAGAGCGGGACTTGATGAGCAGTTCTTC.